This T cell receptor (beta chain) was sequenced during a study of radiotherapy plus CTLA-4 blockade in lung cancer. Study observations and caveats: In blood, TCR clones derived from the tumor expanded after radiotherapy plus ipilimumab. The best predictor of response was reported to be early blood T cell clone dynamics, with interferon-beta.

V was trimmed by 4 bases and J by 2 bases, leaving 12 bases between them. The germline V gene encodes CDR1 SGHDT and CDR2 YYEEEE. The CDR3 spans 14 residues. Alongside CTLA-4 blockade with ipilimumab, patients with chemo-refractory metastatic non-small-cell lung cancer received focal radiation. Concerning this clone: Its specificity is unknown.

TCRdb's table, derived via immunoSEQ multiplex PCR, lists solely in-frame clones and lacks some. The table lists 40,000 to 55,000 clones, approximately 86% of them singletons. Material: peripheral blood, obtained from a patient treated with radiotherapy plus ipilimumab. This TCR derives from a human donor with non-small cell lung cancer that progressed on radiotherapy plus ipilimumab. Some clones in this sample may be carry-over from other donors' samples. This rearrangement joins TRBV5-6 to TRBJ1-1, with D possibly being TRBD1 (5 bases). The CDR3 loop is CASSKVGVNTEAFF. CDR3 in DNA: TGTGCCAGCAGCAAAGTAGGGGTAAACACTGAAGCTTTCTTT.